The clone carrying this T cell receptor beta chain was detected ten times or more. The antigen remains unidentified. Methods described previously, with TCR primers listed, were used for bulk TCR libraries. MiXCR was run by TCRdb on the PCR reads, yielding one entry per CDR3 protein. The sample lists around 460,000 distinct CDR3 sequences; roughly 25% were seen once. The sample belongs to a study of molecular identifiers for immune sequencing clone quantification. The study, taken as a whole, reports: Clones that exceeded 20 RNA copies held over 99% of effector molecules, yet under 1% in naive cells. Highly expanded clone sizes could be underestimated by identical TCR molecules that share a barcode.

The CDR3 is made up of 14 amino acids. The V end lost 5 bases, the J end lost 5 bases, and 15 bases lay between the germline ends. A CD8+CD4-CCR7+CD45RA+ gate was used to sort naive CD8 T cells. The rearrangement links TRBV12-3 or TRBV12-4 to TRBJ2-5; D perhaps matches TRBD2 (5 bases). The receptor was derived from a human donor in good health. Some libraries in this study had Jurkat cell RNA spiked in. Input material: naive CD8+ T cells from blood, with Jurkat cell RNA spiked in. Specified subset: FACS-sorted CD8+CD4-CCR7+CD45RA+ naive T cells. The CDR3 DNA reads TGTGCCAGCAGTCCCCCCCTGCGGGTTGAGACCCAGTACTTC. Its translation: CASSPPLRVETQYF.